The 18 T cell receptor beta chains presented below share a single source sample, sequenced in a study of cytotoxic CD8 clonotypes in ibrutinib-treated CLL. Produced via immunoSEQ multiplex PCR; TCRdb's table is partial and in-frame only. The profile shows over 250,000 clones, about 72% of them singletons. Sequencing was performed on PBMCs, taken at disease progression, from a patient treated with ibrutinib. The receptors were gathered from a human donor with chronic lymphocytic leukemia.

The chain carries TRBV7-2 and TRBJ2-3; D possibly corresponds to TRBD2 (5 bases). CDR3 size: 14 residues. The V end lost 2 bases, the J end lost 3 bases, and 9 bases lay between the germline ends. From germline, CDR1 is SGHTA and CDR2 FQGNSA. CDR3: CASSLLSGTDTQYF. CDR3 in DNA: TGTGCCAGCAGCTTATTAAGCGGTACAGATACGCAGTATTTT.

V is TRBV4-1 and J is TRBJ1-5, with TRBD1 as a possible D gene (5 bases). The CDR3 covers 14 residues. Trimming took 6 bases from V and 5 from J, leaving 14 bases between them. Per germline, CDR1 MGHRA and CDR2 YSYEKL. This CDR3 is CASSRTSPDQPQHF. CDR3 in DNA: TGCGCCAGCAGTAGGACAAGCCCCGATCAGCCCCAGCATTTT.

The chain employs TRBV2 and TRBJ1-3; 10 bases are shared with TRBD1. After removal of 4 bases from V and 4 bases from J, the junction contained 4 bases not matched to a gene. CDR3 length equals 15 residues. The germline gives CDR1 SNHLY, CDR2 FYNNEI. For the CDR3, the DNA is TGTGCCAGCAGTGGGGACAGGGGAACCGGAAACACCATATATTTT. Residues: CASSGDRGTGNTIYF.

The gene calls are TRBV5-1 and TRBJ1-5; TRBD1 is a possible D gene (6 bases). The CDR3 runs to 13 residues. CDR1 is SGHRS and CDR2 is YFSETQ in the germline V gene. V gave up 4 bases and J gave up 4 bases, with 9 bases separating them. The CDR3 loop reads CASSPTGNQPQHF. The CDR3 bases are TGCGCCAGCAGCCCTACAGGGAATCAGCCCCAGCATTTT.

The chain recombines TRBV10-3 with TRBJ2-2; no firm D call. Germline V gene data show CDR1 as ENHRY and CDR2 as SYGVKD. CDR3 length: 14 amino acids. V dropped 3 bases and J dropped 7 bases, with 12 bases sitting between them. The CDR3 nucleotides read TGTGCCATCAGTGAAAGACCAGGTGGCGGGGAGCTGTTTTTT. It yields the protein CAISERPGGGELFF.

This sequence joins TRBV15 and TRBJ2-3, with D perhaps given as TRBD1 or TRBD2 (5 bases each). V lost 1 base and J lost 4, with 9 bases in between. The CDR3 loop spans 14 amino acids. The V gene's germline CDR1 is LNHNV and CDR2 YYDKDF (reference sequence). In DNA, the CDR3 is TGTGCCACCAGCAGAGCGAGAGGGGCAGATACGCAGTATTTT. This translates into CATSRARGADTQYF.

The sample holds one count of this clone. This rearrangement joins TRBV5-1 to TRBJ2-1, with 9 bases lining up with TRBD1. CDR1 and CDR2 from the germline V gene are SGHRS and YFSETQ. CDR3 size: 15 residues. V lost 0 bases and J lost 13; bases outside the gene matches: 11. The DNA for the CDR3 is TGCGCCAGCAGCTTGGGACAGGGGGGTCACCCTGGTCAGTTCTTC. It translates to CASSLGQGGHPGQFF.

This clone occurred a few times. For the CDR3, the DNA is TGTGCCAGCAGCTCCCCGAGGACAGGGGGCTCCTACGAGCAGTACTTC. Amino acid sequence: CASSSPRTGGSYEQYF. The chain has TRBV7-9 and TRBJ2-7; 10 nucleotides line up with TRBD1. CDR1 and CDR2 (germline): SEHNR, FQNEAQ (reference sequence). There are 16 residues in the CDR3. V was pared by 4 bases and J by 0 bases, with 6 bases of the junction left unmatched.

V gene TRBV9 combines with J gene TRBJ2-1; D unresolved. Germline V gene data show CDR1 as SGDLS and CDR2 as YYNGEE. The germline V and J ends were trimmed by 0 bases and 10 bases, with 11 bases remaining between them. CDR3 length equals 13 residues. This chain's CDR3 is CASSVGHRSEQFF. The DNA of the CDR3 is TGTGCCAGCAGCGTAGGGCACCGTTCGGAGCAGTTCTTC. The full variable domain, in which reference TRBV9 and TRBJ2-1 provide the parts outside the CDR3, is DSGVTQTPKHLITATGQRVTLRCSPRSGDLSVYWYQQSLDQGLQFLIQYYNGEERAKGNILERFSAQQFPDLHSELNLSSLELGDSALYFCASSVGHRSEQFFGPGTRLTVL.

V gene TRBV18 combines with J gene TRBJ1-2; weak D call: TRBD1 (6 bases). The CDR3 is made up of 15 amino acids. V dropped 5 bases and J dropped 3 bases, with 16 bases sitting between them. Looked up from germline, CDR1 is KGHSH and CDR2 is LQKENI. The CDR3 DNA sequence: TGTGCCAGCTCAATTCCAGGGGCGACTGACTATGGCTACACCTTC. Protein product: CASSIPGATDYGYTF.

The rearrangement uses TRBV19 and TRBJ1-5; D unclear. V lost 6 bases and J lost 1, with 16 bases in between. CDR3 length equals 16 residues. Looked up from germline, CDR1 is LNHDA and CDR2 is SQIVND (reference sequence). CDR3 sequence (DNA): TGTGCCAGTAGGATCGCCGGTGACGGAAGCAATCAGCCCCAGCATTTT. Translating gives CASRIAGDGSNQPQHF.

The gene calls are TRBV7-9 and TRBJ2-6; 8 nucleotides agree with TRBD1. CDR1 and CDR2 from the germline V gene are SEHNR and FQNEAQ (reference sequence). CDR3 length: 16 amino acids. Trimming removed 4 bases from V and 2 bases from J; junction bases left unmatched: 4. The DNA of the CDR3 is TGTGCCAGCAGCTCACACAGGGGGACTGGGGCCAACGTCCTGACTTTC. Translating gives CASSSHRGTGANVLTF.

About this clone itself: The identical CDR3 is also encoded by other nucleotide sequences in the sample. The V call is TRBV9, the J call TRBJ2-1; 14 positions match TRBD2. The trim removed 3 bases at V and 6 bases at J, leaving 2 bases unmatched. Germline CDR1 SGDLS, CDR2 YYNGEE. The CDR3 extends over 15 amino acids. The DNA for the CDR3 is TGTGCCAGCAGCGCCGGGACTAGCGGGGGCAATGAGCAGTTCTTC. Protein sequence: CASSAGTSGGNEQFF.

The CDR3 coding sequence is TGCGCCAGCAGCTTGGGTTCTGCGGAGACCCAGTACTTC. It encodes CASSLGSAETQYF. This chain links TRBV5-1 with TRBJ2-5; no clear D. V was trimmed by 0 bases and J by 5 bases, leaving 8 bases between them. The CDR3 has 13 amino acids. Germline V lookup: CDR1 SGHRS, CDR2 YFSETQ.

The chain carries TRBV5-6 and TRBJ1-2; D remains ambiguous. The CDR3 is 13 residues long. In germline, CDR1 is SGHDT, CDR2 YYEEEE. V was trimmed by 2 bases and J by 0 bases, leaving 5 bases between them. CDR3 in amino acids: CASSLVANYGYTF. Written as DNA, the CDR3 is TGTGCCAGCAGCTTAGTAGCTAACTATGGCTACACCTTC.

In its sample, this clone was seen a few times. This sample also contains other DNA sequences that code for the same CDR3. The V and J genes are TRBV29-1 and TRBJ2-5; D is undetermined. Trimming took off 6 bases at V and 2 bases at J, with 4 bases between the two ends. The CDR3 is 10 amino acids. The germline gives CDR1 SQVTM, CDR2 ANQGSEA. The CDR3 reads CSVVQETQYF. The DNA of the CDR3 is TGCAGCGTCGTACAAGAGACCCAGTACTTC.

V usage is TRBV5-4 and J usage is TRBJ1-1; D is undetermined. Looked up from germline, CDR1 is SGHNT and CDR2 is YYREEE (reference sequence). CDR3 length: 13 amino acids. Trimming took 4 bases from V and 4 from J, leaving 11 bases between them. The CDR3 DNA sequence: TGTGCCAGCAGCGGCACAGCGTTCACTGAAGCTTTCTTT. Protein product: CASSGTAFTEAFF.

This clone appeared once. The rearrangement links TRBV7-9 to TRBJ2-7; no clear D gene. With 3 bases removed from V and 1 base from J, the gap between germline ends came to 16 bases. The CDR3 is made up of 16 amino acids. In germline, CDR1 is SEHNR, CDR2 FQNEAQ (reference sequence). The CDR3 here is CASSLTPTTGSYEQYF. The CDR3 DNA is TGTGCCAGCAGCTTGACACCTACTACTGGGTCCTACGAGCAGTACTTC.